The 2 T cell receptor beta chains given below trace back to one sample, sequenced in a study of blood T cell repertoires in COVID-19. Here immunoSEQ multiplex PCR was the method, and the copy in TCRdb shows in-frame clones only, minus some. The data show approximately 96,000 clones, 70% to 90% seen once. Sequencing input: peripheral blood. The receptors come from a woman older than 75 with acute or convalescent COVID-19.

DNA of the CDR3: TGTGCCAGCAGCGTAGCGAATGAGCAGTTCTTC. Translation: CASSVANEQFF. The chain couples TRBV9 to TRBJ2-1; no clear D gene. The germline CDR1 and CDR2 sequences are SGDLS and YYNGEE. V lost 0 bases to trimming and J lost 7 bases, with 2 bases between them. The CDR3 is made up of 11 amino acids.

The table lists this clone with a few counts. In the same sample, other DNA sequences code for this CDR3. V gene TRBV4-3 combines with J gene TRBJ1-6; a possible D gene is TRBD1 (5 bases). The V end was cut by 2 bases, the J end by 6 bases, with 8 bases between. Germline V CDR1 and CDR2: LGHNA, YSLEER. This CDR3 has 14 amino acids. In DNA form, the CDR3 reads TGCGCCAGCAGCCAACAGGGTGGTAATTCACCCCTCCACTTT. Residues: CASSQQGGNSPLHF.